This entry lists 27 T cell receptor beta chains sequenced from one sample in a study of blood T cell repertoires in COVID-19. The protocol was immunoSEQ multiplex PCR, while the TCRdb copy is restricted to in-frame clones and leaves out a portion. The table lists roughly 87,000 clones, about 82% of them singletons. The sequencing sample was made of peripheral blood. These receptors were collected from a middle-aged man with active COVID-19.

The rearrangement links TRBV5-1 to TRBJ1-2; 7 bases fit TRBD1. Germline assignment: CDR1 SGHRS and CDR2 YFSETQ. The CDR3 runs to 13 residues. V lost 1 base and J lost 6; bases outside the gene matches: 3. DNA for the CDR3: TGCGCCAGCAGCTTGCAGGGGGGAGATGGCTACACCTTC. It yields the protein CASSLQGGDGYTF.

J is TRBJ2-7 and V is TRBV11-2; TRBD1 matches 9 bases. The CDR3 sequence is 17 residues long. In germline, CDR1 is SGHAT, CDR2 FQNNGV. V gave up 3 bases and J gave up 2 bases; unmatched junction bases: 11. CDR3 amino acids: CASSFNDRDRDPYEQYF. CDR3 nucleotide sequence: TGTGCCAGCAGCTTTAACGACCGGGACAGGGACCCCTACGAGCAGTACTTC.

The chain couples TRBV7-3 to TRBJ2-3, with D possibly matching TRBD2 (6 bases). There are 15 residues in the CDR3. The ends were cut back, 3 bases at V and 1 base at J, with 11 bases in the middle. The V gene's germline CDR1 is SGHTA and CDR2 FQGTGA. CDR3 sequence (DNA): TGTGCCAGCAGCTTTGGAGGGGCCGGCACAGATACGCAGTATTTT. It is translated as CASSFGGAGTDTQYF.

The chain couples TRBV3-1 (or the pseudogene TRBV3-2) to TRBJ1-6; D is possibly TRBD1 (5 bases). Germline loops: CDR1 LGHDT, CDR2 YNNKEL (reference sequence). The V end was cut by 3 bases, the J end by 7 bases, with 16 bases between. This CDR3 comprises 16 residues. The CDR3: CASSHPGGSLNSPLHF. CDR3 coding DNA: TGTGCCAGCAGCCACCCCGGGGGGTCCCTAAATTCACCCCTCCACTTT.

A word on this clone: Compared with germline, one end of the junction differs, possibly owing to a read error. The J gene is TRBJ2-2, the V gene TRBV7-7, with D perhaps TRBD2 (6 bases). CDR3 length equals 13 residues. Per the germline V gene, CDR1 is SSHAT and CDR2 is FNYEAQ (reference sequence). CDR3 coding DNA: TGTGCTAGCAGCAGCGGGCTCACCGGGGAGCTGTTTTTT. Encoded protein: CASSSGLTGELFF.

This chain links TRBV6-2 or TRBV6-3 with TRBJ1-2; D is unclear. V gave up 6 bases and J gave up 8 bases, with 19 bases separating them. The CDR3 totals 14 residues. Germline V lookup: CDR1 MNHEY, CDR2 SVGEGT. The CDR3 DNA sequence: TGTGCCAGCAGCCCGTTGGGAGAAGGCTTGGGCTACACCTTC. This sequence encodes CASSPLGEGLGYTF.

V gene TRBV6-2 or TRBV6-3 combines with J gene TRBJ2-2; maybe TRBD2 (6 bases). CDR3 length: 16 amino acids. Germline loops: CDR1 MNHEY, CDR2 SVGEGT. V lost 2 bases to trimming and J lost 5 bases, with 15 bases between them. The CDR3: CASSYPKGGMTGELFF. The CDR3 DNA reads as TGTGCCAGCAGTTACCCGAAAGGAGGGATGACCGGGGAGCTGTTTTTT.

This sequence joins TRBV12-3 or TRBV12-4 and TRBJ1-2; a weak D match, TRBD1 (6 bases). This CDR3 spans 12 amino acids. V was shortened by 3 bases and J by 8 bases, with 10 bases between the two germline ends. CDR3 loop: CASSLGGGGYTF. CDR3 DNA: TGTGCCAGCAGTTTGGGTGGGGGCGGCTACACCTTC.

This clone was counted between two and nine times. The chain carries TRBV10-3 and TRBJ2-7; 9 nucleotides line up with TRBD1. The J segment lost 3 bases and the V segment lost 3 bases, leaving 9 bases of the junction unmatched. The CDR3 totals 16 residues. Germline V gene sequence: CDR1 ENHRY, CDR2 SYGVKD. CDR3 nucleotide sequence: TGTGCCATCAGTGATTATACGGGACAGGGAGACTACGAGCAGTACTTC. This gives the protein CAISDYTGQGDYEQYF.

The CDR3 spells CASSRGETQYF. The CDR3, as DNA: TGTGCCAGCAGTCGAGGGGAGACCCAGTACTTC. The V call is TRBV28, the J call TRBJ2-5; D may be TRBD2 (5 bases). The CDR3 extends over 11 amino acids. Germline-derived CDR1 and CDR2 are MDHEN and SYDVKM. The germline V and J ends were trimmed by 5 bases and 5 bases, with 6 bases remaining between them.

The V call is TRBV12-3 or TRBV12-4, the J call TRBJ1-3, with D maybe TRBD1 (6 bases). This CDR3 has 13 residues. Trimming left V 2 bases short and J 7 bases short, with 9 bases between. The DNA of the CDR3 is TGTGCCAGCAGTTTAAACAGGGCCAACACCATATATTTT. This gives the protein CASSLNRANTIYF.

The V call is TRBV14, the J call TRBJ1-4; D gene ambiguous. Trimming took off 1 base at V and 8 bases at J, with 8 bases between the two ends. Looked up from germline, CDR1 is SGHDN and CDR2 is FVKESK. The CDR3 is 13 amino acids. CDR3 nucleotides: TGTGCCAGCAGCCAAGGGGCAGTAGAAAAACTGTTTTTT. It specifies CASSQGAVEKLFF.

The gene calls are TRBV4-1 and TRBJ1-5; tentative D call: TRBD1 (5 bases). Germline CDR1 reads MGHRA; CDR2 reads YSYEKL. Trimming removed 3 bases at V and 6 bases at J, with 15 bases between. This CDR3 spans 15 amino acids. CDR3 bases: TGCGCCAGCAGCCAGACAATGGACATCGGTCAGCCCCAGCATTTT. Translation: CASSQTMDIGQPQHF.

The rearrangement joins TRBV5-5 to TRBJ1-2; 7 bases fit TRBD1. CDR1 SGHKS and CDR2 YYEKEE come from the germline V gene (reference sequence). The CDR3 totals 13 residues. V gave up 4 bases and J gave up 4 bases; unmatched junction bases: 4. CDR3 DNA: TGTGCCAGCAGCCGGACAGGCTGCTATGGCTACACCTTC. It translates to CASSRTGCYGYTF. Full variable domain (outside the CDR3, taken from reference TRBV5-5 and TRBJ1-2): DAGVTQSPTHLIKTRGQQVTLRCSPISGHKSVSWYQQVLGQGPQFIFQYYEKEERGRGNFPDRFSARQFPNYSSELNVNALLLGDSALYLCASSRTGCYGYTFGSGTRLTVV.

The CDR3 loop reads CASSLGTRSNQPQHF. The CDR3 DNA is TGTGCCAGCAGTTTAGGGACTCGGAGCAATCAGCCCCAGCATTTT. The rearrangement links TRBV28 to TRBJ1-5; TRBD1 might be the D (5 bases). V lost 2 bases to trimming and J lost 1 base, with 9 bases between them. Germline CDR1 and CDR2: MDHEN and SYDVKM. The CDR3 contains 15 residues.

The chain carries TRBV4-3 and TRBJ2-3; D is perhaps TRBD2 (6 bases). The germline V and J ends were trimmed by 0 bases and 2 bases, with 21 bases remaining between them. The CDR3 has 19 amino acids. The V gene's germline CDR1 is LGHNA and CDR2 YSLEER. The CDR3 region has the DNA TGCGCCAGCAGCCAAGAGAGTGTTAGCGGCCCCTTCTTCACAGATACGCAGTATTTT. It encodes CASSQESVSGPFFTDTQYF.

The CDR3, as DNA: TGCGCCAGCAGCTCAACCGGGACAGGGAACTATGGCTACACCTTC. As protein: CASSSTGTGNYGYTF. This sequence joins TRBV5-1 and TRBJ1-2; 9 bases map to TRBD1. Unmatched junction bases numbered 5, after V lost 3 bases and J lost 2 bases. The CDR3 has 15 amino acids. The germline CDR1 and CDR2 sequences are SGHRS and YFSETQ.

In its sample, this clone was seen a few times. This chain joins TRBV30 and TRBJ1-3; TRBD1 matches at 7 bases. Germline-derived CDR1 and CDR2 are GTSNPN and SVGIG (reference sequence). After removal of 4 bases from V and 0 bases from J, the junction contained 9 bases not matched to a gene. This CDR3 contains 16 residues. CDR3 loop: CAWTRTGTTSGNTIYF. CDR3 nucleotides: TGTGCCTGGACCCGGACAGGAACCACCTCTGGAAACACCATATATTTT.

This clone was found once. The chain links TRBV2 to TRBJ2-3; D is possibly TRBD2 (5 bases). This CDR3 region has 12 residues. Per germline, CDR1 SNHLY and CDR2 FYNNEI. The V end lost 7 bases, the J end lost 5 bases, and 10 bases lay between the germline ends. The CDR3 sequence is CASNQGGDTQYF. The CDR3 DNA reads as TGTGCCAGCAACCAAGGAGGAGATACGCAGTATTTT.

The CDR3 sequence is CASSYSKGLPGIRGETQYF. The CDR3 DNA is TGTGCCAGCAGTTACTCGAAGGGACTACCAGGGATAAGGGGGGAGACCCAGTACTTC. The chain couples TRBV6-2 or TRBV6-3 to TRBJ2-5; a weak D match, TRBD2 (7 bases). CDR1 and CDR2 from the germline V gene are MNHEY and SVGEGT. CDR3 length: 19 amino acids. V lost 0 bases to trimming and J lost 5 bases, with 25 bases between them.

The chain couples TRBV6-5 to TRBJ2-7; TRBD1 matches 8 bases. The CDR3 covers 12 residues. Germline CDR1 MNHEY, CDR2 SVGAGI. The J segment lost 9 bases and the V segment lost 4 bases, leaving 5 bases of the junction unmatched. CDR3: CASSLTGGRQYF. CDR3 in DNA: TGTGCCAGCAGTTTAACAGGGGGTCGGCAGTACTTC.

This clone has just a few counts. This chain uses TRBV19 with TRBJ1-1; 7 bases align to TRBD1. This CDR3 is built from 14 residues. The J segment lost 4 bases and the V segment lost 5 bases, leaving 7 bases of the junction unmatched. Germline CDR1 is LNHDA and CDR2 is SQIVND (reference sequence). CDR3 region: CASSRTGESTEAFF. In nucleotides, the CDR3 is TGTGCCAGTAGTCGAACAGGGGAGAGCACTGAAGCTTTCTTT.

This clone was counted once. The chain combines TRBV18 with TRBJ2-5, with D possibly matching TRBD2 (5 bases). V lost 3 bases to trimming and J lost 1 base, with 18 bases between them. The length of the CDR3 is 17 residues. From germline, CDR1 is KGHSH and CDR2 LQKENI. CDR3 bases: TGTGCCAGCTCACCGGTAGCAATCCGAAGCGGCCAAGAGACCCAGTACTTC. Encoded protein: CASSPVAIRSGQETQYF.

The rearrangement joins TRBV11-2 to TRBJ2-5, with 8 bases lining up with TRBD2. The junction had 8 bases not matched to a gene; V was cut back by 2 bases and J by 3 bases. The CDR3 is 16 amino acids. Germline V gives CDR1 SGHAT, CDR2 FQNNGV. The CDR3 coding sequence is TGTGCCAGCAGCTTAAAACCGGGACTAGGGGAAGAGACCCAGTACTTC. Translation: CASSLKPGLGEETQYF.

The V and J genes are TRBV18 and TRBJ2-7; TRBD1 matches 8 bases. J gave up 3 bases and V 3 bases, and 7 bases lay outside the gene matches. Per the germline V gene, CDR1 is KGHSH and CDR2 is LQKENI. The CDR3 runs 15 residues. DNA of the CDR3: TGTGCCAGCTCACCGACCGGGACAGGACGCTACGAGCAGTACTTC. This encodes CASSPTGTGRYEQYF.

The rearrangement uses TRBV15 and TRBJ2-7; a possible D gene is TRBD1 (6 bases). The CDR3 consists of 15 residues. V lost 3 bases and J lost 4, with 16 bases in between. Germline-derived CDR1 and CDR2 are LNHNV and YYDKDF (reference sequence). The DNA of the CDR3 is TGTGCCACCAGCAGTCCCAGGACAGCGCTTTACGAGCAGTACTTC. This translates into CATSSPRTALYEQYF.

This clone has a handful of counts. The gene calls are TRBV24-1 and TRBJ2-2; 8 nucleotides agree with TRBD1. The CDR3 contains 15 residues. Germline V gene lookup returns CDR1 KGHDR and CDR2 SFDVKD. V lost 4 bases, J lost 3 bases, and 3 bases stayed unmatched. Written as DNA, the CDR3 is TGTGCCACCAGTGACAGGGGGCTCTACACCGGGGAGCTGTTTTTT. This translates into CATSDRGLYTGELFF.